The TCR beta chain under discussion was sequenced for a study of T cell responses to AZD1222 COVID-19 vaccine (dated by TCRdb to 2020 to 2023). About the investigation overall: A total of under 250 trial participants underwent TCR sequencing, of whom nearly 210 had received two doses of AZD1222 and 26 had received two doses of the MenACWY control vaccine. Trial participants were enrolled by age into 18-55, 56-69 and 70-plus year subgroups, with roughly 160, 29 and 62 TCR-sequenced participants respectively. Findings and caveats that apply to the study as a whole: The 56-69-year group was small, and its depth increase did not reach significance, likely because of low power. Epitopes outside the regions mutated in the B.1.351 and B.1.1.7 variants were reportedly recognized by nearly half of the unique spike-specific TCRs. Because no samples from the day 14 peak response were available, repertoires could be characterized only after the peak T cell response. Only six or seven AZD1222 recipients were SARS-CoV-2 seropositive at baseline, limiting conclusions about previously exposed vaccinees. Participants were mostly white British and included more females than males, and it was suggested by the authors that clonal diversity may have been underestimated. CD4 TCRs associated with the vaccine covered the entire spike protein, and the dominant responses were in regions 160-218 and 743-854. Spike-specific TCR breadth and depth rose significantly after two AZD1222 doses compared with day 0 and with MenACWY recipients.

Read against the paper, the sample's time point label means: about 28 days (+/-7) after the second vaccine dose. AZD1222 recipients whose second dose came at about 4 weeks and those whose second dose came at about 12 weeks were combined into one group, since spike-specific TCR depth and breadth did not differ between the two schedules. Vaccinee samples came from UK trials COV001 and COV002, including a single-blind randomized controlled phase 2/3 trial of AZD1222 (ChAdOx1 nCoV-19) in healthy adults. Trial participant PBMC samples were collected at day 0 and day 28 after the second dose for TCRbeta chain sequencing. The CDR3 regions of human TCRbeta chains were analyzed by immunosequencing. From the authors' description of their analysis: Repertoire TCRs were checked for matches against a reference library of SARS-CoV-2-specific TCRs that had been generated using the MIRA antigen-specificity platform. Breadth meant the fraction of unique TCRs that were SARS-CoV-2-associated, whereas depth meant the fraction of total T cells that were SARS-CoV-2-associated. Each spike-specific TCR was assigned to its reactive spike region and to a CD4 or CD8 class using the MIRA data. Log10-transformed breadth and depth values were compared by one-way ANOVA with Sidak's multiple comparisons tests. The immuneACCESS repertoire file appears here via TCRdb, limited to in-frame rearrangements. These files lack a portion of the clones; in checked studies, under half of the deficit traces to unresolved V genes, and the cause of the others is not known. The DNA was the basis for D and trimming; V, J and clone size are from that table. The sample table lists 130,000 or so clones, more than 85% of them with a count of one. Jointly, the top ten make up about 1.9% of the sample.

As for this clone: The antigen it binds to is not known. Base qualities are not recorded, but no much larger clone differs from it by a single base.

There are 13 amino acids in the CDR3, from cysteine to phenylalanine inclusive. Only the CDR3 DNA stays, 39 bases, in frame from base 1. Relative to germline, V is 1 base shorter and J is 9 bases shorter, with 9 bases between their ends. CDR1 and CDR2, per the germline V gene (reference sequence), are LGHDT and YNNKEL. The sequence is built from TRBV3-1 (or the pseudogene TRBV3-2) and TRBJ2-2; no confident D gene assignment can be made. Here the sequenced sample was peripheral blood, taken 28 days after the second AZD1222 dose. The source of this sequence is an adult who received the AZD1222 COVID-19 vaccine. The sequenced DNA is TGTGCCAGCAGCCAAGCGATGGGCCGGGAGCTGTTTTTT. Its protein is CASSQAMGRELFF.